These T cell receptor beta chains were read from a single sample in a study of sequential checkpoint blockade in melanoma. Measured with immunoSEQ multiplex PCR; TCRdb has only the in-frame clones, and not every one. Altogether about 2,000 clones are present, 30% being singletons, with the ten largest covering 21%. This material consisted of tumor tissue (inferred from file names), taken from a patient given nivolumab and ipilimumab in sequence. The receptors were gathered from a human donor with melanoma. CDR3s include the opening cysteine and the closing phenylalanine or tryptophan. Each record gives: V gene, J gene, D gene, clone size, CDR3 protein, CDR3 DNA. D genes are given only for firm matches. A row's size may be missing; if present it is once, few, many or a size class.

>TRBV19|TRBJ1-1|TRBD1|medium-sized
CASNRQGAAFF
TGTGCCAGTAATAGACAGGGGGCAGCTTTCTTT
>TRBV11-3|TRBJ2-2|NA|medium-sized
CASSLVTNTGELFF
TGTGCCAGCAGCTTAGTCACAAACACCGGGGAGCTGTTTTTT
>TRBV11-3|TRBJ1-6|TRBD1|few
CASSPGQGWNSPLHF
TGTGCCAGCAGCCCGGGACAGGGATGGAATTCACCCCTCCACTTT
>TRBV6-8|TRBJ1-6|NA|NA
CASSGWGESSPLHF
TGTGCCAGCAGTGGCTGGGGGGAAAGTTCACCCCTCCACTTT
>TRBV11-3|TRBJ2-5|NA|NA
CASTPGRTLNQETQYF
TGTGCCAGCACCCCGGGACGGACTCTTAACCAAGAGACCCAGTACTTC
>TRBV6-8|TRBJ1-2|TRBD1|NA
CASGSTGNGLGYIF
TGTGCCAGCGGATCGACAGGGAATGGGCTCGGCTACATCTTC
>TRBV6-8|TRBJ2-1|TRBD2|NA
CASSYGLAGGSGNEQFF
TGTGCCAGCAGTTACGGCCTAGCGGGGGGATCAGGGAATGAGCAGTTCTTC
>TRBV4-1|TRBJ1-4|NA|medium-sized
CASSHGRQETNEKLFF
TGCGCCAGCAGCCATGGGAGACAGGAGACGAATGAAAAACTGTTTTTT
>TRBV19|TRBJ1-4|NA|large
CASTSLDTDEKLFF
TGTGCCAGTACCTCACTCGATACGGATGAAAAACTGTTTTTT
>TRBV11-3|TRBJ2-2|TRBD2|NA
CASSHKGLADATGELFF
TGTGCCAGCAGTCATAAGGGACTAGCGGACGCCACCGGGGAGCTGTTTTTT
>TRBV29-1|TRBJ1-1|NA|NA
CSVGRTADTEAFF
TGCAGCGTTGGGAGGACAGCAGACACTGAAGCTTTCTTT
>TRBV15|TRBJ2-2|TRBD2|few
CATSALAGTNTGELFF
TGTGCCACCAGCGCCCTAGCGGGGACTAACACCGGGGAGCTGTTTTTT
>TRBV9|TRBJ2-3|NA|medium-sized
CASRSRLDIDTQYF
TGTGCCAGCAGGTCACGACTAGATATAGATACGCAGTATTTT
>TRBV6-8|TRBJ2-1|NA|few
CAISTGAYNEQFF
TGTGCCATCAGTACCGGGGCCTACAATGAGCAGTTCTTC
>TRBV28|TRBJ1-5|TRBD1|few
CASSLPGQDSNSNQPQHF
TGTGCCAGCTCTCTACCGGGACAGGACTCTAATAGCAATCAGCCCCAGCATTTT
>TRBV6-8|TRBJ1-2|NA|few
CASTYGRDYGYTF
TGTGCCAGCACCTACGGAAGGGATTATGGCTACACCTTC
>TRBV16|TRBJ1-2|TRBD1|NA
CASSHPRTGGVYGYTF
TGTGCCAGCAGCCATCCTAGGACAGGGGGTGTTTATGGCTACACCTTC
>TRBV28|TRBJ2-7|NA|medium-sized
CASSRRLGGTYEQYF
TGTGCCAGCAGCCGCAGGTTAGGGGGAACCTACGAGCAGTACTTC